This entry lists 7 T cell receptor beta chains sequenced from one sample in a study of blood T cell repertoires in COVID-19. Generated by immunoSEQ multiplex PCR, the TCRdb table keeps only in-frame clones and is missing some. Among 150,000 to 200,000 clones listed, about nine tenths were seen once. The sequenced sample was peripheral blood. The source is a man aged 55 to 70 with active or convalescent COVID-19.

The chain is built from TRBV24-1 and TRBJ2-7; 8 nucleotides agree with TRBD2. Germline V gene data show CDR1 as KGHDR and CDR2 as SFDVKD. This CDR3 spans 14 amino acids. J gave up 4 bases and V 12 bases, and 13 bases lay outside the gene matches. The CDR3 region has the DNA TGTGCCCCTTCTACACTAGCGGTAATGTACGAGCAGTACTTC. This encodes CAPSTLAVMYEQYF.

The V gene is TRBV5-1, the J gene TRBJ1-1; 7 bases fit TRBD1. Germline CDR1 SGHRS, CDR2 YFSETQ. This CDR3 has 14 residues. V dropped 0 bases and J dropped 3; count of bases not matched to a gene: 2. The CDR3 region is CASSLEGAYTEAFF. DNA for the CDR3: TGCGCCAGCAGCTTGGAGGGGGCGTACACTGAAGCTTTCTTT.

CDR3 sequence reads: CASISSTSGRHEQYF. CDR3 nucleotide sequence: TGTGCCAGCATCTCTTCGACTAGCGGGAGACACGAGCAGTACTTC. This sequence joins TRBV5-5 and TRBJ2-7, with 12 bases matching TRBD2. Germline CDR1 SGHKS, CDR2 YYEKEE (reference sequence). The J segment lost 5 bases and the V segment lost 6 bases, leaving 9 bases of the junction unmatched. This CDR3 contains 15 residues.

This chain uses TRBV4-1 with TRBJ1-1, with a weak D call TRBD1 (5 bases). V was shortened by 2 bases and J by 5 bases, with 18 bases between the two germline ends. Germline-derived CDR1 and CDR2 are MGHRA and YSYEKL. There are 16 residues in the CDR3. In DNA, the CDR3 is TGCGCCAGCAGCCAAAAGGGGAACAACCAGGAGACTGAAGCTTTCTTT. Residues: CASSQKGNNQETEAFF.

The chain links TRBV19 to TRBJ2-1; 15 bases fit TRBD2. Germline lookup yields CDR1 LNHDA and CDR2 SQIVND (reference sequence). V lost 6 bases and J lost 9; bases outside the gene matches: 9. The CDR3 covers 16 residues. CDR3 loop: CASSQPGLAGGGEQFF. The CDR3 DNA reads as TGTGCCAGTAGCCAACCGGGACTAGCGGGAGGTGGTGAGCAGTTCTTC.

The V call is TRBV5-1, the J call TRBJ1-1; no firm D call. Trimming took 0 bases from V and 1 from J, leaving 4 bases between them. Germline V gives CDR1 SGHRS, CDR2 YFSETQ. The CDR3 is 13 amino acids. Here the CDR3 reads CASSLAGNTEAFF. CDR3 sequence (DNA): TGCGCCAGCAGCTTGGCAGGGAACACTGAAGCTTTCTTT.

This chain uses TRBV25-1 with TRBJ2-2, with 10 bases lining up with TRBD2. J lost 7 bases, V lost 5 bases, and 4 bases had no gene match. CDR1 is MGHDK and CDR2 is SYGVNS in the germline V gene. The CDR3 is 14 amino acids. The CDR3 bases are TGTGCCAGCAGTCTAGCGGGGGAGGTCGGGGAGCTGTTTTTT. This codes for CASSLAGEVGELFF.